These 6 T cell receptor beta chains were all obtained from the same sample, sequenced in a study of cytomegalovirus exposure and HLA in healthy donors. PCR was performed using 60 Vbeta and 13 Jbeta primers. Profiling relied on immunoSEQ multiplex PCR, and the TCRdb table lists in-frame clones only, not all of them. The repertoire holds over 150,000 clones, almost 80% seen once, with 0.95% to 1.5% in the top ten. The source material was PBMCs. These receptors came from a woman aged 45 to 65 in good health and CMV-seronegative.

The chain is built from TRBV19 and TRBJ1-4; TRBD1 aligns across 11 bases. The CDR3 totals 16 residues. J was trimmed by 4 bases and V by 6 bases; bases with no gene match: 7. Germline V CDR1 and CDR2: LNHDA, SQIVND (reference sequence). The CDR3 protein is CASSSGQGAINEKLFF. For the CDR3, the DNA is TGTGCCAGTAGCTCCGGACAGGGGGCGATTAATGAAAAACTGTTTTTT. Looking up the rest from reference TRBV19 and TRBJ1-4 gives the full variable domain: DGGITQSPKYLFRKEGQNVTLSCEQNLNHDAMYWYRQDPGQGLRLIYYSQIVNDFQKGDIAEGYSVSREKKESFPLTVTSAQKNPTAFYLCASSSGQGAINEKLFFGSGTQLSVL.

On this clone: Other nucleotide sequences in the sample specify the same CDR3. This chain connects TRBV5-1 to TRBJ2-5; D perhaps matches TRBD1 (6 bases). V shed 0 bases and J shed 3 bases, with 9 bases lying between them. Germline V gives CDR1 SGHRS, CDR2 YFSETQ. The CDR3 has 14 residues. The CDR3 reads CASSLAGAEETQYF. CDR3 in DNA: TGCGCCAGCAGCTTGGCAGGGGCCGAAGAGACCCAGTACTTC.

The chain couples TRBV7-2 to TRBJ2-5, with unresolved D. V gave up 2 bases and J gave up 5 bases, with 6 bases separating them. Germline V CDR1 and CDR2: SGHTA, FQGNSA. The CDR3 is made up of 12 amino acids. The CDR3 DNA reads TGTGCCAGCAGCTTAAATCGGGAGACCCAGTACTTC. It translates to CASSLNRETQYF.

CDR3 in DNA: TGCGCCAGCAGCCAAGCGGACAGGGGGTACGGCTACGAGCAGTACTTC. Translating gives CASSQADRGYGYEQYF. The rearrangement links TRBV4-3 to TRBJ2-7; 10 nucleotides match TRBD1. This CDR3 spans 16 amino acids. Germline lookup yields CDR1 LGHNA and CDR2 YSLEER. J was trimmed by 3 bases and V by 1 base; bases with no gene match: 6.

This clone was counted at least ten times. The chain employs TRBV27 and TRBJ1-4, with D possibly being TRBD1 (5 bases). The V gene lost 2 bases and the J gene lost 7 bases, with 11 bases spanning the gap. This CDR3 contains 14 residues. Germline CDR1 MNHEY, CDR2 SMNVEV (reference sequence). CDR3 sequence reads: CASSLGGGGEKLFF. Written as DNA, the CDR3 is TGTGCCAGCAGTTTAGGGGGGGGTGGTGAAAAACTGTTTTTT.

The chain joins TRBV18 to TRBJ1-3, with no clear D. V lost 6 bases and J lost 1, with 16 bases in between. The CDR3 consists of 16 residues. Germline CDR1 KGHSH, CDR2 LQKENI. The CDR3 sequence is CASSPRTGESGNTIYF. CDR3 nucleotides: TGTGCCAGCTCCCCGAGGACGGGAGAATCTGGAAACACCATATATTTT.